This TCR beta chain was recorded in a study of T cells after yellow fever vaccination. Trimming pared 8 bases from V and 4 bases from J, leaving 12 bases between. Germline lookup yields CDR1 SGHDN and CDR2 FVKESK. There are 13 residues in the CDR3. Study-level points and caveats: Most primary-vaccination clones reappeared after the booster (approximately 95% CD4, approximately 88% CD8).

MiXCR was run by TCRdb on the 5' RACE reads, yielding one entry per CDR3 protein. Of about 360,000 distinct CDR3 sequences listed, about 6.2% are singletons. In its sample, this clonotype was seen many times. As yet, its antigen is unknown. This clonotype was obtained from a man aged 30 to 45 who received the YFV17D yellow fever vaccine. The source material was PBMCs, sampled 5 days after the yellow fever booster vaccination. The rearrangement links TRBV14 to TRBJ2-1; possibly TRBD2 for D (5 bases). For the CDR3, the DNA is TGTGCCAGCCGAGGGTTGGGGTACAATGAGCAGTTCTTC. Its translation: CASRGLGYNEQFF.